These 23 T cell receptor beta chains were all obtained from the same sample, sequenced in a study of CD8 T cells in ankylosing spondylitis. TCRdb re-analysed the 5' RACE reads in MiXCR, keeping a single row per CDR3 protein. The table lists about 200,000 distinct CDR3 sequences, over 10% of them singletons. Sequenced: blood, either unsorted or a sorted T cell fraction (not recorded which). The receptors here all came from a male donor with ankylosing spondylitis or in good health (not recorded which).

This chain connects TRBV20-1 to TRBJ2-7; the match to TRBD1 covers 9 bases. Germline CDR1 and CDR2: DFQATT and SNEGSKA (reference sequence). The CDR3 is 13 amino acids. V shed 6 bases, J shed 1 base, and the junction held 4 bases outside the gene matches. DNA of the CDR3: TGCAGTGCCAGGGACAGGGAGTCCTACGAGCAGTACTTC. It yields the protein CSARDRESYEQYF.

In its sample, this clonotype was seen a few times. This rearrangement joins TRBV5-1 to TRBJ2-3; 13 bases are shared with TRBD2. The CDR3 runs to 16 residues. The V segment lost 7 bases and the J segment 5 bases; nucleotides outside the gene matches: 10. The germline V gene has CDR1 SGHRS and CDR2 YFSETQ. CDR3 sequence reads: CASGHTSGGAVDTQYF. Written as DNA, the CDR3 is TGCGCCAGCGGCCACACTAGCGGGGGGGCCGTAGATACGCAGTATTTT.

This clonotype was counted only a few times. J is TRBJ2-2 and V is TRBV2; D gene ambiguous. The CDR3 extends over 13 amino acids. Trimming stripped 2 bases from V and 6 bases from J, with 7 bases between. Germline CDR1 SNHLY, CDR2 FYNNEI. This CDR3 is CASSEMGSGELFF. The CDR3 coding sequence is TGTGCCAGCAGTGAAATGGGATCCGGGGAGCTGTTTTTT.

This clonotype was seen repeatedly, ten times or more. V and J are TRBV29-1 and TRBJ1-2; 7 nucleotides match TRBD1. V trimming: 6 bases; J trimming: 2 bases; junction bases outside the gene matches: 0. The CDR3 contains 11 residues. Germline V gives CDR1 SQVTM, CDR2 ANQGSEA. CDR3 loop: CSVTGNYGYTF. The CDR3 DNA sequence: TGCAGCGTGACAGGGAACTATGGCTACACCTTC.

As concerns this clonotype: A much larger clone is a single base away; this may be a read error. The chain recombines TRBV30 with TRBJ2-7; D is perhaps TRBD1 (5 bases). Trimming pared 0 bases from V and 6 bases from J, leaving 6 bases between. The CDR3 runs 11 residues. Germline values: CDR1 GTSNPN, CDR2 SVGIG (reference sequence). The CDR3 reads CAWSVGAEQYF. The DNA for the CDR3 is TGTGCCTGGAGTGTAGGGGCCGAGCAGTACTTC.

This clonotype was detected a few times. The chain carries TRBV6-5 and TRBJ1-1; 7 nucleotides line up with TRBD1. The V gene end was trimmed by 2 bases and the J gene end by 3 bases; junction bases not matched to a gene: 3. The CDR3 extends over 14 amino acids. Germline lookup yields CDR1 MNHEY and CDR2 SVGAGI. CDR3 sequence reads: CASSYGQEDTEAFF. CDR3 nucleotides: TGTGCCAGCAGTTACGGACAGGAAGACACTGAAGCTTTCTTT.

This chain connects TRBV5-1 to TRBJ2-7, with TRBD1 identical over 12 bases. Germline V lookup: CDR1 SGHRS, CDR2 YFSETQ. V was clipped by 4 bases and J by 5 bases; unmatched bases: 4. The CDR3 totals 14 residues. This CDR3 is CASSGGQGADEQYF. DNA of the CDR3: TGCGCCAGCAGCGGGGGACAGGGGGCAGACGAGCAGTACTTC.

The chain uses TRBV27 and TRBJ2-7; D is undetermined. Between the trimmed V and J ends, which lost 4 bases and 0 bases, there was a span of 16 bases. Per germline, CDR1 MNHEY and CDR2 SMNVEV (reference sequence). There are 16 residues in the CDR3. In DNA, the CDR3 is TGTGCCAGCAGTTCCACCCCCCGAGGCAGCTCCTACGAGCAGTACTTC. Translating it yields CASSSTPRGSSYEQYF.

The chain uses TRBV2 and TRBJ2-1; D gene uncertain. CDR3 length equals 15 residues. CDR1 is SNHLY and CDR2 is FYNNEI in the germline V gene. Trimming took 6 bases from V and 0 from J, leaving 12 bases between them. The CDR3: CASRGDGSSYNEQFF. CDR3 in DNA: TGTGCCAGCAGGGGCGACGGTAGCTCCTACAATGAGCAGTTCTTC.

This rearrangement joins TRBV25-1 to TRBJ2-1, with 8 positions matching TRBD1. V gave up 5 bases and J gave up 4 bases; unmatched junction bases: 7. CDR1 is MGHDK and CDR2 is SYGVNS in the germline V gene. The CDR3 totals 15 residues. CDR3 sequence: CASSIQGGGYNEQFF. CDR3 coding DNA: TGTGCCAGCAGTATACAGGGGGGAGGATACAATGAGCAGTTCTTC.

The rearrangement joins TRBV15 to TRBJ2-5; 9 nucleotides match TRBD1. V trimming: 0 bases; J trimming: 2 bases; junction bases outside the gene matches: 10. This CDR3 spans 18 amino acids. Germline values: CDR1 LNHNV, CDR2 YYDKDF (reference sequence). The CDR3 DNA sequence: TGTGCCACCAGCAGAGACCTCCCGGGACAGGGAAATCAAGAGACCCAGTACTTC. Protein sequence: CATSRDLPGQGNQETQYF.

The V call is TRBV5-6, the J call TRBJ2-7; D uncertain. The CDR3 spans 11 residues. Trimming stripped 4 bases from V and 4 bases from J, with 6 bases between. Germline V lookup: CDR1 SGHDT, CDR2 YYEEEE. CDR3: CASSLFYEQYF. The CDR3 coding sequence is TGTGCCAGCAGCCTTTTTTACGAGCAGTACTTC. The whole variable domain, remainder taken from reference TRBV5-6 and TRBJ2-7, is DAGVTQSPTHLIKTRGQQVTLRCSPKSGHDTVSWYQQALGQGPQFIFQYYEEEERQRGNFPDRFSGHQFPNYSSELNVNALLLGDSALYLCASSLFYEQYFGPGTRLTVT.

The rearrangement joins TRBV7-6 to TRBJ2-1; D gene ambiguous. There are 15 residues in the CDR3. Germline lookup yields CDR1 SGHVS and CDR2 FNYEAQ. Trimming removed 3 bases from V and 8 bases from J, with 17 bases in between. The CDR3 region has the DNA TGTGCCAGCAGCTTGGTCGGTGGTGTGTTCGATGAGCAGTTCTTC. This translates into CASSLVGGVFDEQFF.

CDR3 nucleotides: TGTGCCAGCAGGTATGGGACATCGAGTTCCTACGAGCAGTACTTC. It is translated as CASRYGTSSSYEQYF. The J gene is TRBJ2-7, the V gene TRBV11-2; tentatively, D is TRBD1 (6 bases). This CDR3 is 15 amino acids long. V was trimmed by 6 bases and J by 1 base, leaving 16 bases between them. CDR1 and CDR2 from the germline V gene are SGHAT and FQNNGV.

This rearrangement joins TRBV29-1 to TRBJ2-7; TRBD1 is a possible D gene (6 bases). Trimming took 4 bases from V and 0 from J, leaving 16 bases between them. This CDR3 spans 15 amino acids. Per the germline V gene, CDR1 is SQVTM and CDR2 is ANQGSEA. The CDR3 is CSVGRLRGGSYEQYF. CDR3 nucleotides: TGCAGCGTTGGGCGGCTCCGAGGGGGCTCCTACGAGCAGTACTTC.

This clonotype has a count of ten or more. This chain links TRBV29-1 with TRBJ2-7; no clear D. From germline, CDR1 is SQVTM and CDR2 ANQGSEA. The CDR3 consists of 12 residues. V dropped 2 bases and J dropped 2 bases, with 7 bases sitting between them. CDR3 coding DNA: TGCAGCGTTGAATTGGTCACCTACGAGCAGTACTTC. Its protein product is CSVELVTYEQYF.

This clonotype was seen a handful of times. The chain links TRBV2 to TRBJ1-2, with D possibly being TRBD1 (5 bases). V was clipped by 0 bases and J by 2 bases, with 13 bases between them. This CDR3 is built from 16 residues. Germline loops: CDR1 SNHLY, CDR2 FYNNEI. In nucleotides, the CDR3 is TGTGCCAGCAGTGAAGCATGGGGGGTCAGCAACTATGGCTACACCTTC. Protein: CASSEAWGVSNYGYTF.

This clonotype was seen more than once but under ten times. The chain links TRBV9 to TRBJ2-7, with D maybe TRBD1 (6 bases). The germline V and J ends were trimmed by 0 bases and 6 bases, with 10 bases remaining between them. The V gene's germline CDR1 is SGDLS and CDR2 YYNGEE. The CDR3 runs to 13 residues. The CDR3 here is CASSVAQGIEQYF. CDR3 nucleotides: TGTGCCAGCAGCGTAGCTCAGGGGATCGAGCAGTACTTC.

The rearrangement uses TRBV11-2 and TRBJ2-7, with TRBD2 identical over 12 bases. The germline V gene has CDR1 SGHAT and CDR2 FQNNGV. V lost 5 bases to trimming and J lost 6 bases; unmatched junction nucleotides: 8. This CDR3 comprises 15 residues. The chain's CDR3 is CASSPTSGSVLEQYF. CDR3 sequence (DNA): TGTGCCAGCAGCCCGACTAGCGGGAGCGTCCTCGAGCAGTACTTC.

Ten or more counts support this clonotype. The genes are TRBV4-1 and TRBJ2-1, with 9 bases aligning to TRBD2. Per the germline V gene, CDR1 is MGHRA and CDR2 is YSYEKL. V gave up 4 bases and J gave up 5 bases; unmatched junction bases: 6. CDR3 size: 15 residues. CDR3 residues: CASSLASGANNEQFF. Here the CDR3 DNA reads TGCGCCAGCAGCCTTGCTAGCGGGGCCAACAATGAGCAGTTCTTC.

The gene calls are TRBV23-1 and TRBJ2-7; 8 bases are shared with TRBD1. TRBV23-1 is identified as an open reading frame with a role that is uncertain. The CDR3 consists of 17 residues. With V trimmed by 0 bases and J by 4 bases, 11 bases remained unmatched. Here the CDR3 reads CASSQSIRDRLPYEQYF. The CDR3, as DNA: TGCGCCAGCAGTCAATCTATCCGGGACAGGCTCCCTTACGAGCAGTACTTC.

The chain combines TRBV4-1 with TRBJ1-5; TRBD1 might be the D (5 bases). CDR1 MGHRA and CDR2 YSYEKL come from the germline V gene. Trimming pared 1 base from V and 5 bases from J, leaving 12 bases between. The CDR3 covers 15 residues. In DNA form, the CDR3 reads TGCGCCAGCAGCCAAGCAGGGCGGAAGGATCAGCCCCAGCATTTT. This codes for CASSQAGRKDQPQHF.

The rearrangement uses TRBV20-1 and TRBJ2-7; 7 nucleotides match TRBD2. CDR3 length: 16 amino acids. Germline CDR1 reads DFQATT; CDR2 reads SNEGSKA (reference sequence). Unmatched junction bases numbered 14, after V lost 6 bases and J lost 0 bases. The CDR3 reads CSAGGWEGRSSYEQYF. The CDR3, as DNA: TGCAGTGCCGGGGGGTGGGAGGGCAGAAGCTCCTACGAGCAGTACTTC.